This is a list of T cell receptor beta chains from one sample in a study of blood T cell dynamics during melanoma immunotherapy. Clones were sequenced by immunoSEQ multiplex PCR, and TCRdb holds only the in-frame ones, with some missing. The sample shows more than 15,000 clones, roughly 84% of them seen only once. Sequencing used blood, obtained from a patient treated with checkpoint blockade. These TCRs come from a human donor with melanoma. The CDR3 runs from the conserved cysteine through the conserved F or W. Each record gives: J gene, clone size, V gene, D gene, CDR3 DNA, CDR3 protein. D genes are given only for firm matches. Clone size is shown for a subset of rows, as once, few, many or a class of expanded clone.

TRBJ2-7 . TRBV7-9 . TGTGCCAGTGCCAGGTCAGACTCCTACGAGCAGTACTTC CASARSDSYEQYF
TRBJ1-4 . TRBV30 TRBD1 TGTGCCTGGAGTGTACTTGGACAGGTGTTTGAAATACTGTTTTTT CAWSVLGQVFEILFF
TRBJ1-5 few TRBV7-2 . TGTGCCAGCAGCCCCACAAGAGTTTTAGGCAATCAGCCCCAGCATTTT CASSPTRVLGNQPQHF
TRBJ2-5 medium-sized TRBV27 TRBD1 TGTGCCAGCAGGCGAGCCGACAGGGATGCGGAGACCCAGTACTTC CASRRADRDAETQYF
TRBJ2-1 . TRBV4-3 TRBD2 TGCGCCAGCAGCCAAGTTACTAGCGGGAGCGATGAGCAGTTCTTC CASSQVTSGSDEQFF
TRBJ2-7 once TRBV12-5 TRBD2 TGTGCTAGTGGTTACCCCCCAGCGGGAGGCTACGAGCAGTACTTC CASGYPPAGGYEQYF
TRBJ2-5 . TRBV7-2 . TGTGCCAGCAGCCAGAGGTTACAAGAGACCCAGTACTTC CASSQRLQETQYF
TRBJ2-7 . TRBV19 TRBD1 TGTGCCAGTAGTCCCGGGACAGGGGGCTCCTACGAGCAGTACTTC CASSPGTGGSYEQYF
TRBJ1-1 . TRBV27 . TGTGCCAGCAGTTTAACCAGACTGAACACTGAAGCTTTCTTT CASSLTRLNTEAFF
TRBJ1-5 . TRBV21-1 . TGTGCCAGCAGCAAAGTGGGCAATCAGCCCCAGCATTTT CASSKVGNQPQHF
TRBJ1-1 . TRBV6-5 TRBD1 TGTGCCAGCAGCTCGGGACAGATTTACACTGAAGCTTTCTTT CASSSGQIYTEAFF
TRBJ2-5 . TRBV27 TRBD1 TGTGCCAGCAGTCCTAGGACAGGGATAGAGACCCAGTACTTC CASSPRTGIETQYF
TRBJ2-1 . TRBV7-9 TRBD2 TGTGCCAGCAGCTTAAGTAGCGGGAGCTCCTACAATGAGCAGTTCTTC CASSLSSGSSYNEQFF
TRBJ2-7 . TRBV28 . TGTGCCAGCACCGTGGGGGGCGGGATGGCCTACGAGCAGTACTTC CASTVGGGMAYEQYF
TRBJ2-7 . TRBV2 TRBD2 TGTGCCAGCAGTTCACCGGGACTAACGTCGGAGGTGTACTTC CASSSPGLTSEVYF
TRBJ1-2 . TRBV7-2 . TGTGCCAGCAGCTTCGGCAGTTTCTATGGCTACACCTTC CASSFGSFYGYTF
TRBJ2-2 . TRBV6-5 . TGTGCCAGCAGTTCAGGGGTTCAGAACACCGGGGAGCTGTTTTTT CASSSGVQNTGELFF
TRBJ1-1 . TRBV6-5 . TGTGCCAGCGCGAGGGGCACTGAAGCTTTCTTT CASARGTEAFF
TRBJ2-3 . TRBV29-1 . TGCAGCGTGCGGTACGTTGATACGCAGTATTTT CSVRYVDTQYF
TRBJ2-7 . TRBV10-3 TRBD1 TGTGCCATCCCGGGACAGGGACCCCACGAGCAGTACTTC CAIPGQGPHEQYF
TRBJ2-1 . TRBV18 . TGTGCCAGCTCACCACTATATGAGCAGTTCTTC CASSPLYEQFF
TRBJ2-7 . TRBV6-1 . TGTGCCAGCAGTCCGAGATCAGGGAGAGGCGAGCAGTACTTC CASSPRSGRGEQYF
TRBJ2-7 . TRBV7-2 TRBD1 TGTGCCAGCAGCAGGGACAGCCCCTACGAGCAGTACTTC CASSRDSPYEQYF
TRBJ2-7 . TRBV27 TRBD2 TGTGCCAGCAGTTTATCGACACCGGGACTAGTCACCGGAGACGAGCAGTACTTC CASSLSTPGLVTGDEQYF
TRBJ2-1 . TRBV11-2 TRBD1 TGTGCCAGCAGCTTAGGACAGGGCAATGAGCAGTTCTTC CASSLGQGNEQFF
TRBJ2-3 . TRBV18 TRBD2 TGTGCCAGCTCACCATATCCCCTAGGGAGGGGTACAGATACGCAGTATTTT CASSPYPLGRGTDTQYF
TRBJ1-2 once TRBV6-1 . TGTGCCAGCAGTGAAACTGGGGGTCTCGCCTATGGCTACACCTTC CASSETGGLAYGYTF